The clone carrying this T cell receptor (beta chain) was observed many times. Among the patients, aged 18 to 65, hyperthyroidism was newly diagnosed and had lasted under 2 months. Used for diagnoses were clinical symptoms, serum thyroxine and TRAb, thyroid ultrasound and orbital computed tomography. Germline values: CDR1 GTSNPN, CDR2 SVGIG (reference sequence). The CDR3 has 14 residues. The J segment lost 3 bases and the V segment lost 4 bases, leaving 1 base of the junction unmatched. The data were obtained in a study of T cells in Graves' hyperthyroidism and ophthalmopathy. It was RNA transcripts that yielded the amplified TCR beta CDR3 regions. First-round RT-PCR targeting the TCR CDR3 was performed with the HTBI primer set. Each CDR3 protein gets one entry after TCRdb re-called the multiplex PCR reads with MiXCR. The sample shows roughly 110,000 distinct CDR3 sequences, about 17% of them seen only once.

The J gene is TRBJ2-1, the V gene TRBV30; 12 bases are shared with TRBD2. The TCR sequence derives from a woman in her fifties or sixties with Graves' hyperthyroidism. The sample consisted of blood. The CDR3 nucleotides are TGTGCCTGGACTAGCGGGAGGGGCTACAATGAGCAGTTCTTC. This translates into CAWTSGRGYNEQFF.